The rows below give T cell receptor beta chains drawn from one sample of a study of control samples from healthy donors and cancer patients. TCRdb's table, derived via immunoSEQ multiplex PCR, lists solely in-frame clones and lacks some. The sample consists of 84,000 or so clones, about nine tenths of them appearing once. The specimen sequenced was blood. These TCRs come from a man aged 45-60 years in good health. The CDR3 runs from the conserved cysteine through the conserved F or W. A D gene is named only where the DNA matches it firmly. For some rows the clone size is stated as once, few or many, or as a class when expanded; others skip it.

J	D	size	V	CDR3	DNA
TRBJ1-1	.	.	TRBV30	CAWSVMQGTAFF	TGTGCCTGGAGTGTAATGCAGGGGACGGCTTTCTTT
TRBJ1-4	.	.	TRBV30	CAWSVGAPNEKLFF	TGTGCCTGGAGTGTCGGGGCCCCAAATGAAAAACTGTTTTTT
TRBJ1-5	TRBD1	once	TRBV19	CASSTIGTGNNQPQHF	TGTGCCAGTAGTACGATCGGGACAGGGAATAATCAGCCCCAGCATTTT
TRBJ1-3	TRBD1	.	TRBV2	CASRRTGSGNTIYF	TGTGCCAGCAGAAGGACAGGTTCTGGAAACACCATATATTTT
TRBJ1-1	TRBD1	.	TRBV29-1	CSVGGQADTEAFF	TGCAGCGTTGGTGGACAGGCGGACACTGAAGCTTTCTTT
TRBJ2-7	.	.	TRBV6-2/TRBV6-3	CASSYTGRTYEQYF	TGTGCCAGCAGTTATACAGGGAGAACCTACGAGCAGTACTTC
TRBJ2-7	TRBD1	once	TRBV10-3	CAVGQGPYEQYF	TGTGCCGTTGGACAGGGACCCTACGAGCAGTACTTC
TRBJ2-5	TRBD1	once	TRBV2	CASSLGQGPETQYF	TGTGCCAGCAGCTTGGGACAGGGACCCGAGACCCAGTACTTC
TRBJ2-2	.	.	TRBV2	CASSRDTAGELFF	TGTGCCAGCTCCCGGGACACGGCCGGGGAGCTGTTTTTT
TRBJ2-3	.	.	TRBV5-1	CASSLVGNRFTDTQYF	TGCGCCAGCAGCTTAGTAGGGAACAGGTTTACAGATACGCAGTATTTT
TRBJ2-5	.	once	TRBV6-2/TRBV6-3	CASSSKSQNFQETQYF	TGTGCCAGCAGTTCAAAATCCCAAAATTTTCAGGAGACCCAGTACTTC
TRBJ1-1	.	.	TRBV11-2	CASSSNTEAFF	TGTGCCAGCAGCTCGAACACTGAAGCTTTCTTT
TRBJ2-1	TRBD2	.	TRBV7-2	CASSLVAGGAYNEQFF	TGTGCCAGCAGCTTAGTCGCCGGGGGGGCATACAATGAGCAGTTCTTC
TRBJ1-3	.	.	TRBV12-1	CASSPTRWGTIYF	TGTGCCAGCAGCCCCACCCGATGGGGAACCATATATTTT
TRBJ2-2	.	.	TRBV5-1	CASRRATGELFF	TGCGCCAGCCGGAGGGCCACCGGGGAGCTGTTTTTT
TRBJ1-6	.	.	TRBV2	CASRWTDLNSPLHF	TGTGCCAGCAGGTGGACAGACCTCAATTCACCCCTCCACTTT
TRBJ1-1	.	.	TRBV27	CASRQGLNTEAFF	TGTGCCAGCAGACAGGGATTGAACACTGAAGCTTTCTTT
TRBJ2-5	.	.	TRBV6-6	CASSHGETQYF	TGTGCCAGCAGCCACGGGGAGACCCAGTACTTC
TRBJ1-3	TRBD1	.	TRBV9	CASSQGGRLSGNTIYF	TGTGCCAGCAGCCAAGGGGGCAGACTATCTGGAAACACCATATATTTT
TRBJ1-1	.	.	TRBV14	CASSQGRYTEAFF	TGTGCCAGCAGCCAAGGCCGTTACACTGAAGCTTTCTTT
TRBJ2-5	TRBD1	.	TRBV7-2	CASSQGQGKGTQYF	TGTGCCAGCAGCCAGGGACAGGGGAAGGGGACCCAGTACTTC
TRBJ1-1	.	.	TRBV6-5	CASRPDHSYTEAFF	TGTGCCAGCAGACCCGATCACAGCTACACTGAAGCTTTCTTT
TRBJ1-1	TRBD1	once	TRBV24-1	CATSDSGQDAARAFF	TGTGCCACCAGTGATTCAGGACAGGACGCCGCACGGGCTTTCTTT
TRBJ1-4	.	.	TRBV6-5	CASSPLLLTNEKLFF	TGTGCCAGCAGCCCCCTGCTCCTAACTAATGAAAAACTGTTTTTT
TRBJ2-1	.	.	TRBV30	CAWSVNLHSQAQFF	TGTGCCTGGAGTGTTAATCTTCACTCCCAGGCGCAGTTCTTC
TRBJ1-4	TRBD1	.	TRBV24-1	CATQDRGREKLFF	TGTGCCACCCAGGACAGGGGCCGAGAAAAACTGTTTTTT
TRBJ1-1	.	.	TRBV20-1	CSASLLNLRHPNTEAFF	TGCAGTGCTAGTCTCCTGAACCTCCGGCACCCCAACACTGAAGCTTTCTTT
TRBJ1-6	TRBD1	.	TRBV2	CASSREGTGTNSPLHF	TGTGCCAGCAGTAGAGAGGGGACAGGGACTAATTCACCCCTCCACTTT